This paragraph reports one T cell receptor (beta chain). The antigen is undetermined. CDR3 length: 16 residues. The ends were cut back, 2 bases at V and 1 base at J, with 15 bases in the middle. In germline, CDR1 is MDHEN, CDR2 SYDVKM. This record belongs to a study of cytomegalovirus exposure and HLA in healthy donors. Study-level points and caveats: The study put roughly 160 TCR beta chains on its list as cytomegalovirus-associated. A few of the chains that were CMV-associated were confirmed in vitro to be specific for CMV antigens. The study found most TCR sequences rare, yet found some public TCRs in many donors.

The donors were part of the validation cohort, which consisted of under 150 subjects and was separate from the first cohort of 666 subjects. Generated by immunoSEQ multiplex PCR, the TCRdb table keeps only in-frame clones and is missing some. The data hold approximately 200,000 clones, with about 81% observed a single time. This chain joins TRBV28 and TRBJ2-7; no reliable D call. The sequenced sample consisted of PBMCs. The sequence came from a woman aged 25-40 years in good health and CMV-seronegative. The CDR3 DNA is TGTGCCAGCAGTTTAGGCGTAGCACCCTTTTCCTACGAGCAGTACTTC. Its protein is CASSLGVAPFSYEQYF.